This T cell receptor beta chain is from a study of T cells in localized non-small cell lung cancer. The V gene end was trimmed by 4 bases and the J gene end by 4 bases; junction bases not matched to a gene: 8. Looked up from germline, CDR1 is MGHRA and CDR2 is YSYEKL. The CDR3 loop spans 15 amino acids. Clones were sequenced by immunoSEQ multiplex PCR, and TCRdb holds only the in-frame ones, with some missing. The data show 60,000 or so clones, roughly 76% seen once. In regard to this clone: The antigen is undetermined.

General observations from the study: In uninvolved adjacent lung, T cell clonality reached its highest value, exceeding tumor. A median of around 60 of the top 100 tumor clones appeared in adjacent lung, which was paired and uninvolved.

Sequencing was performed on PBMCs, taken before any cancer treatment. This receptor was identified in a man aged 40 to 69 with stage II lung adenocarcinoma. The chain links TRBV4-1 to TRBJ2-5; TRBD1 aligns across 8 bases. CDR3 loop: CASSPSPTGGETQYF. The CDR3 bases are TGCGCCAGCAGCCCTTCCCCCACAGGGGGAGAGACCCAGTACTTC.